The 6 T cell receptor beta chains in this list originate from one sample, sequenced in a study of control samples from healthy donors and cancer patients (dated by TCRdb to about 2020). The library relied on the immunoSEQ multiplex PCR assay. Held by TCRdb, this immuneACCESS table contains in-frame sequences only and omits some clones. Under half of the omission traces to an unresolved V gene where checked; the cause of the rest is unknown. The sample contains some 120,000 clones, less than 90% of them found a single time. The ten largest clones represent 1.5% to 2% of the sample. Sequenced material: blood. The receptor source for this set is a man aged 18 to 30 in good health.

The chain has TRBV29-1 and TRBJ1-1; no clear D. V lost 4 bases, J lost 10 bases, and 16 bases lay in between. CDR1 is SQVTM, CDR2 ANQGSEA, per germline. The CDR3 loop spans 12 amino acids. This chain's CDR3 is CSVVLGTGRAFF. Here the CDR3 DNA reads TGCAGCGTTGTCTTGGGCACCGGCCGAGCTTTCTTT.

This rearrangement joins TRBV11-3 to TRBJ2-2; perhaps TRBD2 as D (5 bases). CDR1 and CDR2 (germline): SGHNT, YENEEA. V was clipped by 1 base and J by 2 bases, with 20 bases between them. The CDR3 totals 19 residues. CDR3 sequence (DNA): TGTGCCAGCAGCTTAGGTTCGGGTAGGGTAGCGCCAAACACCGGGGAGCTGTTTTTT. Protein sequence: CASSLGSGRVAPNTGELFF.

The chain couples TRBV7-2 to TRBJ1-5; perhaps TRBD1 as D (6 bases). Germline V gene sequence: CDR1 SGHTA, CDR2 FQGNSA. V shed 5 bases and J shed 5 bases, with 19 bases lying between them. This CDR3 is 16 amino acids long. CDR3 amino acids: CASSPRAQGGDQPQHF. In nucleotides, the CDR3 is TGTGCCAGCAGCCCAAGGGCACAGGGTGGGGATCAGCCCCAGCATTTT.

J is TRBJ1-1 and V is TRBV7-9; tentative D call: TRBD1 (5 bases). The V gene's germline CDR1 is SEHNR and CDR2 FQNEAQ (reference sequence). The CDR3 consists of 14 residues. Trimming left V 0 bases short and J 3 bases short, with 8 bases between. CDR3: CASSLATGHTEAFF. The CDR3 DNA is TGTGCCAGCAGCTTAGCGACGGGGCACACTGAAGCTTTCTTT.

This clone occurred a few times. The V gene is TRBV2, the J gene TRBJ1-4; D is undetermined. This CDR3 is 14 amino acids long. The germline V gene encodes CDR1 SNHLY and CDR2 FYNNEI. V dropped 3 bases and J dropped 7 bases, with 12 bases sitting between them. The CDR3, as DNA: TGTGCCAGCAGTGATGGAGGGTTAGGTGAAAAACTGTTTTTT. Translating gives CASSDGGLGEKLFF.

The chain recombines TRBV9 with TRBJ2-3; D is unresolved. V gave up 0 bases and J gave up 2 bases, with 10 bases separating them. The CDR3 totals 15 residues. CDR1 SGDLS and CDR2 YYNGEE come from the germline V gene. DNA for the CDR3: TGTGCCAGCAGCGTAGAACCAGAGTTCACAGATACGCAGTATTTT. Protein sequence: CASSVEPEFTDTQYF. The full variable domain, in which reference TRBV9 and TRBJ2-3 provide the parts outside the CDR3, is DSGVTQTPKHLITATGQRVTLRCSPRSGDLSVYWYQQSLDQGLQFLIQYYNGEERAKGNILERFSAQQFPDLHSELNLSSLELGDSALYFCASSVEPEFTDTQYFGPGTRLTVL.